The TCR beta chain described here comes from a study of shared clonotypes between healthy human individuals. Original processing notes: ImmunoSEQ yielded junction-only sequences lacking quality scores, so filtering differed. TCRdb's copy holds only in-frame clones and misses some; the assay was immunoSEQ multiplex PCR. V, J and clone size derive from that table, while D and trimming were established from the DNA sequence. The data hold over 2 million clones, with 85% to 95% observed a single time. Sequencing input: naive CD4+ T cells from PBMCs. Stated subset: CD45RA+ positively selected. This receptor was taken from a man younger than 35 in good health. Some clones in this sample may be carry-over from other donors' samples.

The DNA of the CDR3 is TGCAGCGTTGTTAGATCGAACACTGAAGCTTTCTTT. Amino acids: CSVVRSNTEAFF. The chain couples TRBV29-1 to TRBJ1-1; D call uncertain. The CDR3 sequence is 12 residues long. Germline CDR1 is SQVTM and CDR2 is ANQGSEA. Trimming removed 4 bases from V and 1 base from J, with 7 bases in between.